This T cell receptor (beta chain) is drawn from a study of blood T cell repertoires in COVID-19. Study background: The United States, Italy and Spain were the sources of the acute and convalescent COVID-19 samples. The analysed material was cDNA or gDNA that came from T cells, B-cell-depleted T cells, or PBMCs.

In the study's own analysis: Estimation of nucleated cell counts relied on the amplification of reference gene primers. Using immunoSEQ multiplex PCR, the repertoire was profiled, and TCRdb retains in-frame clones only, with some absent. V, J and clone size are those of that table, while D and trimming were read from the DNA. The sample lists roughly 8,600 clones; approximately 80% were seen once. J gave up 3 bases and V 7 bases, and 9 bases lay outside the gene matches. The CDR3 has 15 amino acids. The germline V gene has CDR1 MNHEY and CDR2 SMNVEV (reference sequence). The sequencing sample was made of peripheral blood. The chain joins TRBV27 to TRBJ2-7; 10 bases are shared with TRBD1. The origin of this receptor is a human donor in a cohort sampled during active COVID-19. The CDR3 protein is CASNLSRDRGYEQYF. CDR3 nucleotides: TGTGCCAGCAACCTTTCCCGGGACAGGGGCTACGAGCAGTACTTC.